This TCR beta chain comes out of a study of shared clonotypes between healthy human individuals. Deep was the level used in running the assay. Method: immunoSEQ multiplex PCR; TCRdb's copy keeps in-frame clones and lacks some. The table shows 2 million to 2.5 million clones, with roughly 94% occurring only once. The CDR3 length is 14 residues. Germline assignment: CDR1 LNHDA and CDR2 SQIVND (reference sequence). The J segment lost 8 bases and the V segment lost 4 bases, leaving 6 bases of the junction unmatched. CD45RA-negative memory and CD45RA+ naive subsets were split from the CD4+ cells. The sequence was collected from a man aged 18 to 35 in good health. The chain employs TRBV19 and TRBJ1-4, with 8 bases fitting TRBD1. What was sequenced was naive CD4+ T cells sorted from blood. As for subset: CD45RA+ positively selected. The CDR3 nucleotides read TGTGCCAGTAGTACACAGGGGGTTGGGGAAAAACTGTTTTTT. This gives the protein CASSTQGVGEKLFF.